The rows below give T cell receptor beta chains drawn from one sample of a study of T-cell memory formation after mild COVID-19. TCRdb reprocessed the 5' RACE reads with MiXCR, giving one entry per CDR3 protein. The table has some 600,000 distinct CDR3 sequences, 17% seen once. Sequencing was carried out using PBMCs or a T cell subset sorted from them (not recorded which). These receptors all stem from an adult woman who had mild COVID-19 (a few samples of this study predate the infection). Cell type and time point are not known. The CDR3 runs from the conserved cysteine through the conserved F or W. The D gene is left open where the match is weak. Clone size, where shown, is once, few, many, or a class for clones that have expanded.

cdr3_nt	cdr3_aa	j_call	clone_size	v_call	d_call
TGTGCCAGCAGCCAAGAGGGGACTAGCGGGAGGGGGAACGAGCAGTACTTC	CASSQEGTSGRGNEQYF	TRBJ2-7	few	TRBV4-2	TRBD2
TGTGCCAGCAGCTTTGGAGGGACAGGGCGCTACAATGAGCAGTTCTTC	CASSFGGTGRYNEQFF	TRBJ2-1	few	TRBV7-2	TRBD1
TGTGCCAGCAGCCTCGGGCCAGGGATTAATTCACCCCTCCACTTT	CASSLGPGINSPLHF	TRBJ1-6	.	TRBV7-3	.
TGCAGCGTTGCTGGCACTACCCAAGAGACCCAGTACTTC	CSVAGTTQETQYF	TRBJ2-5	few	TRBV29-1	.
TGTGCCAGCAGGTCAGAGAGCTCCGGATCCTACGAGCAGTACTTC	CASRSESSGSYEQYF	TRBJ2-7	.	TRBV12-3/TRBV12-4	.
TGTGCCAGCAGCTTGAGACTAGCGGTGATCTACAATGAGCAGTTCTTC	CASSLRLAVIYNEQFF	TRBJ2-1	few	TRBV11-2	TRBD2
TGTGCCAGCAGCTCGTTTAGCGGGGCCGGGGAGACCCAGTACTTC	CASSSFSGAGETQYF	TRBJ2-5	.	TRBV11-1	TRBD2
TGTGCCTGGAGTGTACCAGCGGGAGACACCGGGGAGCTGTTTTTT	CAWSVPAGDTGELFF	TRBJ2-2	few	TRBV30	TRBD2
TGTGCCAGCAGTAGCAGCGGGAGGGTGCTTACCACAGATACGCAGTATTTT	CASSSSGRVLTTDTQYF	TRBJ2-3	.	TRBV12-3/TRBV12-4	TRBD2
TGTGCCAGCAAGGCAGGGGGATCCTACGAGCAGTACTTC	CASKAGGSYEQYF	TRBJ2-7	few	TRBV12-3/TRBV12-4	TRBD1
TGCAGCGTTGAAGATCCGGCTAGCGGGAACACCGGGGAGCTGTTTTTT	CSVEDPASGNTGELFF	TRBJ2-2	few	TRBV29-1	TRBD2
TGTGCCAGCGGGGACAGTGGCGGTCAGCCCCAGCATTTT	CASGDSGGQPQHF	TRBJ1-5	few	TRBV25-1	TRBD1
TGCAGCGTTGAGGAGAGGGCAAGCTCCTACGAGCAGTACTTC	CSVEERASSYEQYF	TRBJ2-7	.	TRBV29-1	.
TGTGCCAGCAGTCCTCGTGGGACAGGGGATCACTATGGCTACACCTTC	CASSPRGTGDHYGYTF	TRBJ1-2	.	TRBV5-4	TRBD1
TGTGCCATCAGCCCCAGCTCCGGGGAGCTGTTTTTT	CAISPSSGELFF	TRBJ2-2	.	TRBV10-3	.
TGTGCCAGCAGCCCCGGGAAGCTTGGTTCAAACTACGAGCAGTACTTC	CASSPGKLGSNYEQYF	TRBJ2-7	.	TRBV7-9	.
TGTGCCAGCAGCTTAGCGGCTAGCGGCTCCTACGAGCAGTACTTC	CASSLAASGSYEQYF	TRBJ2-7	.	TRBV7-8	TRBD2
TGTGCCAGCAGTCCAAGGTTAATGGCAGGGGGGAGCAATGAGCAGTTCTTC	CASSPRLMAGGSNEQFF	TRBJ2-1	.	TRBV3-1	.
TGTGCCAGCAGGAATACAGGGGCCTACGAGCAGTACTTC	CASRNTGAYEQYF	TRBJ2-7	few	TRBV7-2	TRBD1
TGCGCCAGCAGGATGACAGGGGTCGGAAACACCATATATTTT	CASRMTGVGNTIYF	TRBJ1-3	few	TRBV10-2	TRBD1
TGTGCCACCAGCAGAGATAAGCGGGAGGGACAGTTCTTC	CATSRDKREGQFF	TRBJ2-1	.	TRBV15	TRBD2
TGCAGCGTTGTTAGACTAGCGGGAGGGCTTTCCACAGATACGCAGTATTTT	CSVVRLAGGLSTDTQYF	TRBJ2-3	many	TRBV29-1	TRBD2
TGTGCCAGCAGTGAAGTGGGGCTGCCCCAGCATTTT	CASSEVGLPQHF	TRBJ1-5	.	TRBV6-1	.
TGTGCCAGCAGCCGGATCTGGTCTACTCGCCCTGAAGCTTTCTTT	CASSRIWSTRPEAFF	TRBJ1-1	.	TRBV6-5	.
TGCGCCAGCAGCCAAGGTCCGGGACCTCGTAAGGGGAATGAGCAGTTCTTC	CASSQGPGPRKGNEQFF	TRBJ2-1	.	TRBV4-3	.
TGTGCCAGCAGTTTAGGTCTTCCGAGGGGGGTTGGGACTGAAGCTTTCTTT	CASSLGLPRGVGTEAFF	TRBJ1-1	few	TRBV12-3/TRBV12-4	.
TGTGCCAGCAGCCCCGCCAGGGTTGTACACTATGGCTACACCTTC	CASSPARVVHYGYTF	TRBJ1-2	.	TRBV6-6	.
TGTGCCAGCAGTTTCTCCTCTGGCCTCAGCTCCTACGAGCAGTACTTC	CASSFSSGLSSYEQYF	TRBJ2-7	.	TRBV27	.
TGTGCCACCAGTGAGGCGATTGGTGGGGTCCCTTCATACAATGAGCAGTTCTTC	CATSEAIGGVPSYNEQFF	TRBJ2-1	few	TRBV24-1	.
TGCAGTGCACCAGGACTAGCGTACAATGAGCAGTTCTTC	CSAPGLAYNEQFF	TRBJ2-1	.	TRBV20-1	TRBD2
TGCGCCAGCAGCCCTGTGGTACCAGGGTGGGTCTTC	CASSPVVPGWVF	TRBJ2-1	.	TRBV5-1	.
TGCGCCAGCAGCTTGGCCGGTAGGCAGGGGTCTGGGGCCAACGTCCTGACTTTC	CASSLAGRQGSGANVLTF	TRBJ2-6	.	TRBV5-1	.
TGCGCCAGCAGTTATCCGGGGGGGCCGAACACCGGGGAGCTGTTTTTT	CASSYPGGPNTGELFF	TRBJ2-2	.	TRBV5-1	TRBD2
TGTGCCAGCAGCCCTAAGACCTTACAGGGGGCAGGTGGCTACACCTTC	CASSPKTLQGAGGYTF	TRBJ1-2	few	TRBV7-9	TRBD1
TGTGCCAGCAGCTCGGGACTAGCGCCATACAATGAGCAGTTCTTC	CASSSGLAPYNEQFF	TRBJ2-1	many	TRBV7-9	TRBD2
TGTGCCAGCAGCGAGAGAGGGACAGGGAGAAACTATGGCTACACCTTC	CASSERGTGRNYGYTF	TRBJ1-2	few	TRBV6-2/TRBV6-3	TRBD1
TGTGCCAGCTCCGAAGGCCCTACCTCCTACGAGCAGTACTTC	CASSEGPTSYEQYF	TRBJ2-7	few	TRBV7-9	.
TGTGCCAGCCGGACCAGCGCATATGGCTACACCTTC	CASRTSAYGYTF	TRBJ1-2	.	TRBV5-6	.
TGTGCCAGCAGTTCGGGCCTAAGATTTCCCTACGAGCAGTACTTC	CASSSGLRFPYEQYF	TRBJ2-7	.	TRBV12-3/TRBV12-4	.
TGTGCCAGCAGCTCTAATAGGAGGGACTCGCGCAATGAGCAGTTCTTC	CASSSNRRDSRNEQFF	TRBJ2-1	.	TRBV4-2	.
TGTGCCAGCAGCTTGAACACTGAAGCTTTCTTT	CASSLNTEAFF	TRBJ1-1	many	TRBV7-2	.
TGTGCCAGCAGTTTTGGACAGGGCCTCTATGGCTACACCTTC	CASSFGQGLYGYTF	TRBJ1-2	.	TRBV12-3/TRBV12-4	TRBD1
TGTGCCAGCAGGGCACTAGCGGGAGGGCAACTCGCGAATCTCAATGAGCAGTTCTTC	CASRALAGGQLANLNEQFF	TRBJ2-1	few	TRBV6-6	TRBD2
TGTGCCAGCAGTACCTTCGACAGGAATTGGGACAATGAGCAGTTCTTC	CASSTFDRNWDNEQFF	TRBJ2-1	.	TRBV12-3/TRBV12-4	.
TGCGCCAGCAGCTCCCTTGCCTTGAGGGCTAGCGGGAGGGACGGGGAGCTGTTTTTT	CASSSLALRASGRDGELFF	TRBJ2-2	few	TRBV4-3	TRBD2
TGTGCCAGCAGCGCCCCGACGGAAATATCTGGAAACACCATATATTTT	CASSAPTEISGNTIYF	TRBJ1-3	.	TRBV9	.
TGTGCCAGCAGTTACGCCGGACAGGGTTCATACGAGCAGTACTTC	CASSYAGQGSYEQYF	TRBJ2-7	few	TRBV6-5	TRBD1
TGCGCCAGCAGCCAAACCCCGGACAGGGCGGGCTACACCTTC	CASSQTPDRAGYTF	TRBJ1-2	.	TRBV4-1	TRBD1
TGTGCCAGCAGACGGGACAGCTATAATTCACCCCTCCACTTT	CASRRDSYNSPLHF	TRBJ1-6	.	TRBV7-9	TRBD1
TGTGCCAGCAGCTTAGCTCCAGGGGGCAGGGCCAACGTCCTGACTTTC	CASSLAPGGRANVLTF	TRBJ2-6	.	TRBV7-9	TRBD1
TGTGCCAGCAGTTTTAGGGGTCTTTTTGGCACTGAAGCTTTCTTT	CASSFRGLFGTEAFF	TRBJ1-1	.	TRBV12-3/TRBV12-4	.
TGTGCCAGCAGTGTTCAGCGGGGGAACACTGAAGCTTTCTTT	CASSVQRGNTEAFF	TRBJ1-1	.	TRBV7-9	.
TGCAGCGTTGAAGGGATTCGCACAGATACGCAGTATTTT	CSVEGIRTDTQYF	TRBJ2-3	.	TRBV29-1	.